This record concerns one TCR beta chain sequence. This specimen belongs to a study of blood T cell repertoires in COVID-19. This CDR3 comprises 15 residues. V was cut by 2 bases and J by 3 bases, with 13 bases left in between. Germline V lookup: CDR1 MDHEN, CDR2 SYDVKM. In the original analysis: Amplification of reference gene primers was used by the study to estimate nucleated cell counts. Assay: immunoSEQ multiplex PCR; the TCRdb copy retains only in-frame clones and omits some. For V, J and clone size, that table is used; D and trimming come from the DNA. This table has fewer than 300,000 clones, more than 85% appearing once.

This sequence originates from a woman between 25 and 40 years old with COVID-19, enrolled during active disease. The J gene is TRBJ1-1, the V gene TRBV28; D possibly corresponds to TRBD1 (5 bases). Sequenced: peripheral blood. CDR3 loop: CASSLGMGGDTEAFF. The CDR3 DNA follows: TGTGCCAGCAGTTTAGGGATGGGGGGGGACACTGAAGCTTTCTTT.